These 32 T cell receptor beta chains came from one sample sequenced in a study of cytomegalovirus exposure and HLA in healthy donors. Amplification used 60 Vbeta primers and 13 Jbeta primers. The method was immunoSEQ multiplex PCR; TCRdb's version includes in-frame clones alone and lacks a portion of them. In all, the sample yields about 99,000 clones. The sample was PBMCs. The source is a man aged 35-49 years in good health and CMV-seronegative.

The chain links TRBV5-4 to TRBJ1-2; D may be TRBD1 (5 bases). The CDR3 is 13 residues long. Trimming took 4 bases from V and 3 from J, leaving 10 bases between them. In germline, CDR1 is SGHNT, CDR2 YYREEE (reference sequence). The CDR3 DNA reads TGTGCCAGCAGCGCCGACAGAGACTATGGCTACACCTTC. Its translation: CASSADRDYGYTF. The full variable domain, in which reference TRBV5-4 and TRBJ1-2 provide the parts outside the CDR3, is ETGVTQSPTHLIKTRGQQVTLRCSSQSGHNTVSWYQQALGQGPQFIFQYYREEENGRGNFPPRFSGLQFPNYSSELNVNALELDDSALYLCASSADRDYGYTFGSGTRLTVV.

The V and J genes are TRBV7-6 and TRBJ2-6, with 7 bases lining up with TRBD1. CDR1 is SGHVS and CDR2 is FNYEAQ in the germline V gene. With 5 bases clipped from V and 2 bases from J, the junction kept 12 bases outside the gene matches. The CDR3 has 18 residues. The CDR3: CASSRLGTVTTGANVLTF. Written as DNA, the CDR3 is TGTGCCAGCAGCCGACTGGGGACAGTCACGACTGGGGCCAACGTCCTGACTTTC.

Here the CDR3 DNA reads TGTGCCAGCAGCTTGGGCCTAAGCACAGATACGCAGTATTTT. Translating it yields CASSLGLSTDTQYF. V gene TRBV7-9 combines with J gene TRBJ2-3; D is unclear. The V gene lost 3 bases and the J gene lost 0 bases, with 7 bases spanning the gap. Germline CDR1 is SEHNR and CDR2 is FQNEAQ (reference sequence). There are 14 residues in the CDR3.

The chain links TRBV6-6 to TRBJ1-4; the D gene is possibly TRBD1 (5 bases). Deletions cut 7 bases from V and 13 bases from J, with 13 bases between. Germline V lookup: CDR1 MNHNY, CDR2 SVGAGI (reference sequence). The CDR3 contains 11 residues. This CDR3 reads CASTKVGGLFF. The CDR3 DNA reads TGTGCCAGCACTAAGGTGGGGGGACTGTTTTTT.

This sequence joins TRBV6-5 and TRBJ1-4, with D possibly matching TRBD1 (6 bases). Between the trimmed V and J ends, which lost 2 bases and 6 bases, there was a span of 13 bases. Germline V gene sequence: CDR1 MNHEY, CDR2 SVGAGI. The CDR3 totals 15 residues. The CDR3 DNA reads TGTGCCAGCAGTTACGAATCCGGGACATATGAAAAACTGTTTTTT. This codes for CASSYESGTYEKLFF.

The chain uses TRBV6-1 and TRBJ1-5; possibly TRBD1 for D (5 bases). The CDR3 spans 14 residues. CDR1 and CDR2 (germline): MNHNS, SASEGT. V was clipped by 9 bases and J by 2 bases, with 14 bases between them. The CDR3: CASLVGEGNQPQHF. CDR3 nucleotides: TGTGCCAGTCTCGTAGGGGAGGGCAATCAGCCCCAGCATTTT.

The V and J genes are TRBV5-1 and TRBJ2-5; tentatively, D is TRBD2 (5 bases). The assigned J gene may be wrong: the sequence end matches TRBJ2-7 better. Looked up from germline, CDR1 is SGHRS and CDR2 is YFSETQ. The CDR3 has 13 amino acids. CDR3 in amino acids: CASAGLNSYEQYF. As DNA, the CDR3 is TGCGCCAGCGCAGGACTCAATTCCTACGAGCAGTACTTC.

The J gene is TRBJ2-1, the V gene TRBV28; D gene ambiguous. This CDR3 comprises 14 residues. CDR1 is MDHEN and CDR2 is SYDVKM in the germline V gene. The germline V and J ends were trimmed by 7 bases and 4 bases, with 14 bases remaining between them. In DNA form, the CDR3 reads TGTGCCAGCAACGTTGGGCTCGAGTACAATGAGCAGTTCTTC. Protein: CASNVGLEYNEQFF.

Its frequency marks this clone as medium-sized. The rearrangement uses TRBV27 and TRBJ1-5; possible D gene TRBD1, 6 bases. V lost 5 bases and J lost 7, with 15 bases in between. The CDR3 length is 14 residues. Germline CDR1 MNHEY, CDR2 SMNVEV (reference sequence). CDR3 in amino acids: CASSPQGQGQPQHF. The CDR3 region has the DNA TGTGCCAGCAGTCCACAGGGTCAAGGACAGCCCCAGCATTTT.

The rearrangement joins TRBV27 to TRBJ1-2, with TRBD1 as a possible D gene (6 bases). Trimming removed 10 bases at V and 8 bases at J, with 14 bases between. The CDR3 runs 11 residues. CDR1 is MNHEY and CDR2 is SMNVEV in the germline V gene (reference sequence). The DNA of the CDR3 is TGTGCCACCGCAGGGGCTTGGGGCTACACCTTC. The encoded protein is CATAGAWGYTF.

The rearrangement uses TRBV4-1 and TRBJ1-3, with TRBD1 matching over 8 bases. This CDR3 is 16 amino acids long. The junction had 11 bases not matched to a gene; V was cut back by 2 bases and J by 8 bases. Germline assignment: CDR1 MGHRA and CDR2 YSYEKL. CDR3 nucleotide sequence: TGCGCCAGCAGCCAACTGGACAGGGAACCTGTGTACACCATATATTTT. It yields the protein CASSQLDREPVYTIYF.

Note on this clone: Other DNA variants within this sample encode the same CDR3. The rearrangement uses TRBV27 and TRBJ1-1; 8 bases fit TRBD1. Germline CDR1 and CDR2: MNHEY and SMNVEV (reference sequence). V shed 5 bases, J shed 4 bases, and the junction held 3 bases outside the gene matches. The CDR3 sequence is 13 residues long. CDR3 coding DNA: TGTGCCAGCAGTCTCCAGGGGGCCACTGAAGCTTTCTTT. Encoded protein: CASSLQGATEAFF.

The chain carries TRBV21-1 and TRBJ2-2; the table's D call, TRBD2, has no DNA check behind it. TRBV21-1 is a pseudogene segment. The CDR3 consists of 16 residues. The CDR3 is CASSQGLAGGPGELFF. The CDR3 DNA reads TGTGCCAGCAGCCAAGGACTAGCGGGGGGGCCCGGGGAGCTGTTTTTT.

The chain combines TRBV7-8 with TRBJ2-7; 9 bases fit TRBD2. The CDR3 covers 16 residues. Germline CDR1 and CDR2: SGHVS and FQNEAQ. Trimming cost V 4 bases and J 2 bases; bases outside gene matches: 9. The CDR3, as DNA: TGTGCCAGCAGCTCCACTGGGCAGCGGGGGGCCTACGAGCAGTACTTC. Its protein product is CASSSTGQRGAYEQYF.

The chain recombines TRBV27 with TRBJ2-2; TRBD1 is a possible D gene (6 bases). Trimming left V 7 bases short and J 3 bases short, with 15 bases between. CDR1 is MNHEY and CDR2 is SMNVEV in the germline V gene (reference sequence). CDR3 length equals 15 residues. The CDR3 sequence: CASNYLGTHTGELFF. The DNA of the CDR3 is TGTGCCAGCAATTATTTAGGGACACACACCGGGGAGCTGTTTTTT.

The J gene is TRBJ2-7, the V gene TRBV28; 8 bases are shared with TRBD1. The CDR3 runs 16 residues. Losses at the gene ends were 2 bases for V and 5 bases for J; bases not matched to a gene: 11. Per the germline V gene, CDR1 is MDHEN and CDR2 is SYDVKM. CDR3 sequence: CASSLPLAGGFHEQYF. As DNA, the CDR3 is TGTGCCAGCAGTTTACCGTTGGCAGGGGGCTTCCACGAGCAGTACTTC.

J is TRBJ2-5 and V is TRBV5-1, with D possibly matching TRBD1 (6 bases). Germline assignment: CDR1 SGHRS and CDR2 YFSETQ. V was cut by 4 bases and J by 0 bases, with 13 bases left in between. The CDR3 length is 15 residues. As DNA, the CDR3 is TGCGCCAGCAGCCGTAGTGGGGGCAACCAAGAGACCCAGTACTTC. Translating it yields CASSRSGGNQETQYF.

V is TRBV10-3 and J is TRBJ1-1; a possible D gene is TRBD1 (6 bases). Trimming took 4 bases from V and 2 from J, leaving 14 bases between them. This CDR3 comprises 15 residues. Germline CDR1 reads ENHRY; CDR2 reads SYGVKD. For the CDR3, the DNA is TGTGCCATCAGTGGTAGAGAGGGGGTAAACACTGAAGCTTTCTTT. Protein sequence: CAISGREGVNTEAFF.

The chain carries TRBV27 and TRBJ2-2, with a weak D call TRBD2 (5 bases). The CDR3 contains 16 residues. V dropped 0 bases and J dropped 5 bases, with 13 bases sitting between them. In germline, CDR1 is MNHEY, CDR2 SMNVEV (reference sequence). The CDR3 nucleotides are TGTGCCAGCAGTTTATCCGGACTGGCGACTACCGGGGAGCTGTTTTTT. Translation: CASSLSGLATTGELFF.

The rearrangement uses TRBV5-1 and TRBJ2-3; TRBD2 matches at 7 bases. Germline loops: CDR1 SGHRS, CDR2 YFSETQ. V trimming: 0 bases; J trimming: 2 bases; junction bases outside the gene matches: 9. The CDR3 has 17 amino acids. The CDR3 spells CASSLEGRASPTDTQYF. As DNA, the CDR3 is TGCGCCAGCAGCTTGGAAGGGAGGGCCAGCCCCACAGATACGCAGTATTTT.

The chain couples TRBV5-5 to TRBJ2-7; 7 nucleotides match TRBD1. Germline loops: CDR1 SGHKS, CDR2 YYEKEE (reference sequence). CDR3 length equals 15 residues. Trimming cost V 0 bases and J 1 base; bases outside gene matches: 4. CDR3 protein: CASSLGRGQSYEQYF. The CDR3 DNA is TGTGCCAGCAGCTTGGGCCGGGGACAGTCCTACGAGCAGTACTTC.

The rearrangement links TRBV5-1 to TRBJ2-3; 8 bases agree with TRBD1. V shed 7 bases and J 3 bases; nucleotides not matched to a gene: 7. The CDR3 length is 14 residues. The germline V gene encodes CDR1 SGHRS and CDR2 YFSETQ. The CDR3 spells CASDTGGGTDTQYF. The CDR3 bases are TGCGCCAGCGACACAGGGGGAGGTACAGATACGCAGTATTTT.

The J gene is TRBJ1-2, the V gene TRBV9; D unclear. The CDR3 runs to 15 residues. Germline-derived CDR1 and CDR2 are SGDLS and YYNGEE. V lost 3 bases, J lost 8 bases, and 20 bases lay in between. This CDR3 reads CASSANPSPVMGYTF. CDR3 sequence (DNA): TGTGCCAGCAGCGCTAATCCCTCCCCGGTCATGGGCTACACCTTC.

CDR3 protein: CASSSGTGSNEQFF. CDR3 DNA: TGTGCCAGCAGTTCCGGGACAGGGAGTAATGAGCAGTTCTTC. The V and J genes are TRBV2 and TRBJ2-1, with 9 bases identical to TRBD1. Trimming cost V 5 bases and J 7 bases; bases outside gene matches: 6. Germline V gives CDR1 SNHLY, CDR2 FYNNEI. The CDR3 contains 14 residues.

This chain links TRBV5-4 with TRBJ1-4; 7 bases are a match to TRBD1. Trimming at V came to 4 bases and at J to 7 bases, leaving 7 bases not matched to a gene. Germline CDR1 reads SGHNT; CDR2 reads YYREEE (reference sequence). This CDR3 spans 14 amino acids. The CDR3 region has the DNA TGTGCCAGCAGCGCGGGACAGCCGGTTGAAAAACTGTTTTTT. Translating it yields CASSAGQPVEKLFF.

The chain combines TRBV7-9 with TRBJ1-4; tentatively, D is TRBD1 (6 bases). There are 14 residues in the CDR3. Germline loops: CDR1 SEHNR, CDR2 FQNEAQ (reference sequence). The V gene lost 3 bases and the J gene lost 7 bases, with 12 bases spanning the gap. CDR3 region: CASSLDSRGEKLFF. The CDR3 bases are TGTGCCAGCAGCTTGGACAGCAGAGGTGAAAAACTGTTTTTT.

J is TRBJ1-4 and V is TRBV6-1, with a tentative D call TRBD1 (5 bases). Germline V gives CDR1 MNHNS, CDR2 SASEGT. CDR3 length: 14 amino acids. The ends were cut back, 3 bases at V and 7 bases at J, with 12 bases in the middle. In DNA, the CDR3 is TGTGCCAGCAGTGATGCAGGGTCTGGTGAAAAACTGTTTTTT. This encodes CASSDAGSGEKLFF.

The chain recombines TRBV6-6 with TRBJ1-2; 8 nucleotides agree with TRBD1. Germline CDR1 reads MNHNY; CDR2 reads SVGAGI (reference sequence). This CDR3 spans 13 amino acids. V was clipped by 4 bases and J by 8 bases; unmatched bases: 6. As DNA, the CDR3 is TGTGCCAGCAGTTCTCAGGGGGCTCGGGGCTACACCTTC. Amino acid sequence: CASSSQGARGYTF.

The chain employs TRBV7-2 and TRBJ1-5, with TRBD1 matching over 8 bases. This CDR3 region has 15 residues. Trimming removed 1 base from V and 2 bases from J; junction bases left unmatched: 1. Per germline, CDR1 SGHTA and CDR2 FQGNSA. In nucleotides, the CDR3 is TGTGCCAGCAGCTTAGGGGGACAGGGCAATCAGCCCCAGCATTTT. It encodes CASSLGGQGNQPQHF.

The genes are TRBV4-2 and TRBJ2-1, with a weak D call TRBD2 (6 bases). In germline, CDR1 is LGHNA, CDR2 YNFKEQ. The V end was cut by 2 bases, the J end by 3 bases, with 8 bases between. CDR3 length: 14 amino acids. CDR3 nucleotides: TGTGCCAGCAGCCAATCGACTAGCTACAATGAGCAGTTCTTC. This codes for CASSQSTSYNEQFF.

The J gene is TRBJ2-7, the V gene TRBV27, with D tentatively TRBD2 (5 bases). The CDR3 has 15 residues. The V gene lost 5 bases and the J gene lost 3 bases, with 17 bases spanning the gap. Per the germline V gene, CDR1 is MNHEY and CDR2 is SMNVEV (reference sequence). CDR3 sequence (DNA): TGTGCCAGCAGTCCATCAGGTCGGGGATACTACGAGCAGTACTTC. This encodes CASSPSGRGYYEQYF.

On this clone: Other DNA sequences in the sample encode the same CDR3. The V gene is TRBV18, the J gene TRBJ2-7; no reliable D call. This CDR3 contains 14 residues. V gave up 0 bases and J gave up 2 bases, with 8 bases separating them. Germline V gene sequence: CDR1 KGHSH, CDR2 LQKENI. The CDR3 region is CASSPPANPYEQYF. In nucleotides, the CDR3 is TGTGCCAGCTCACCACCAGCTAATCCCTACGAGCAGTACTTC.